This TCR beta chain is drawn from a study of regulatory T cells in long-lasting Graves disease. Time point of the sample: newly diagnosed GD, antithyroid drugs for less than 3 months. Making the TCR library involved RNA that had been extracted from PBMCs. Into tubes containing EDTA, nine milliliters of peripheral blood were drawn. Trimming pared 8 bases from V and 1 base from J, leaving 21 bases between. There are 17 residues in the CDR3. Germline values: CDR1 SGHTA, CDR2 FQGNSA. Arm-PCR of CDR3 regions with iRepertoire HTBI primers generated TCR beta libraries. TCRdb reprocessed the multiplex PCR reads via MiXCR and lists one record per CDR3 protein. The data contain 350,000 to 450,000 distinct CDR3 sequences, approximately 10% of them singletons. This same sample was also taken into another study, of T cells in Graves' hyperthyroidism and ophthalmopathy. From that paper: The patients, who ranged from 18 to 65 in age, presented with newly diagnosed hyperthyroidism lasting under 2 months.

The receptor's source is a woman between 18 and 30 years old with Graves disease. Sequenced here: peripheral blood mononuclear cells (PBMCs), sampled at new diagnosis, from a patient treated with antithyroid drugs. The chain combines TRBV7-2 with TRBJ2-4; D unresolved. CDR3 DNA sequence: TGTGCCAGCTCACCGGCGGTCAGATCCATGGCCAAAAACATTCAGTACTTC. This codes for CASSPAVRSMAKNIQYF.